This T cell receptor (beta chain) was identified in a study of tumor-infiltrating lymphocytes in primary liver carcinoma. Study context: Surgical resection served as treatment for the primary liver carcinoma of these patients.

CDR1 and CDR2 from the germline V gene are LGHNA and YNFKEQ. This CDR3 comprises 14 residues. Unmatched junction bases numbered 8, after V lost 8 bases and J lost 4 bases. Unsorted whole blood yielded blood RNA, and germline DNA was extracted as well. cDNA specific to TCR beta was made from approximately 0.55 ug of total RNA, with a constant-region primer employed for priming. Nested multiplex PCR, run for three rounds with slightly modified ARM-PCR, yielded TCR beta libraries. The study ran its first two PCR rounds for roughly 11 cycles each, using TRBV1-TRBV30 forward primers and a C-beta reverse primer. TCRdb re-called the multiplex PCR reads with MiXCR, one entry per CDR3 protein. The sample holds 330,000 or so distinct CDR3 sequences, about 65% seen once. Only a few counts were recorded for this clonotype.

The receptor was derived from a man aged 40-49 years with primary liver carcinoma and hepatitis B virus infection. J is TRBJ1-1 and V is TRBV4-2; 9 bases match TRBD1. Sample: peripheral blood. CDR3: CASAWTGDGTEAFF. As DNA, the CDR3 is TGTGCCAGCGCGTGGACAGGGGATGGCACTGAAGCTTTCTTT.